The 28 T cell receptor beta chains given below trace back to one sample, sequenced in a study of cytomegalovirus exposure and HLA in healthy donors. In the PCR, 60 Vbeta and 13 Jbeta primers were used. Repertoires were generated with immunoSEQ multiplex PCR, while TCRdb's copy carries only in-frame clones and drops some. The data hold approximately 150,000 clones, with 73% observed a single time. What was sequenced was PBMCs. The source is a woman aged 18-29 years in good health and CMV-seropositive.

V usage is TRBV6-6 and J usage is TRBJ2-5; 7 bases map to TRBD1. The J call may be wrong; the DNA end is better matched by TRBJ2-7. The CDR3 extends over 16 amino acids. CDR1 and CDR2 (germline): MNHNY, SVGAGI (reference sequence). CDR3 amino acids: CASSYGDRVWSYEQYF. The CDR3 DNA follows: TGTGCCAGCAGTTACGGCGACAGGGTTTGGTCCTACGAGCAGTACTTC.

V gene TRBV7-3 combines with J gene TRBJ2-5, with D perhaps matching TRBD1 (5 bases). Germline V gene data show CDR1 as SGHTA and CDR2 as FQGTGA. The CDR3 is 15 amino acids. Trimming took 1 base from V and 3 from J, leaving 12 bases between them. The CDR3 DNA is TGTGCCAGCAGCTTAAGCCCAGGGCCCAAAGAGACCCAGTACTTC. Its protein product is CASSLSPGPKETQYF.

This chain joins TRBV6-5 and TRBJ2-1, with TRBD1 identical over 8 bases. Looked up from germline, CDR1 is MNHEY and CDR2 is SVGAGI. The J segment lost 13 bases and the V segment lost 4 bases, leaving 6 bases of the junction unmatched. The CDR3 spans 12 residues. CDR3 nucleotides: TGTGCCAGCAGTTCCGACAGGGGTAAACAGTTCTTC. Protein: CASSSDRGKQFF.

The chain joins TRBV9 to TRBJ2-1; 8 bases fit TRBD1. This CDR3 is 15 amino acids long. J lost 6 bases, V lost 7 bases, and 12 bases had no gene match. Germline CDR1 is SGDLS and CDR2 is YYNGEE. The CDR3 here is CASAEGDRTLNEQFF. CDR3 nucleotide sequence: TGTGCCAGCGCCGAGGGGGACAGGACTCTCAATGAGCAGTTCTTC.

A single count supports this clone. The chain combines TRBV7-2 with TRBJ2-3; weak D call: TRBD2 (5 bases). The CDR3 consists of 14 residues. V lost 3 bases and J 3 bases, leaving 10 bases between the germline ends. The V gene's germline CDR1 is SGHTA and CDR2 FQGNSA. The CDR3 spells CASSLDGNTDTQYF. For the CDR3, the DNA is TGTGCCAGCAGCTTGGACGGGAATACAGATACGCAGTATTTT.

There are a few counts of this clone. This chain connects TRBV4-3 to TRBJ1-1; 7 bases agree with TRBD1. The germline V gene has CDR1 LGHNA and CDR2 YSLEER. Trimming removed 3 bases from V and 4 bases from J; junction bases left unmatched: 5. This CDR3 comprises 14 residues. The CDR3 sequence: CASSHGPGGTEAFF. CDR3 coding DNA: TGCGCCAGCAGCCATGGCCCAGGGGGCACTGAAGCTTTCTTT.

The DNA for the CDR3 is TGTGCCAGCAGTTTCAGGGGACGGACTGAAGCTTTCTTT. Its translation is CASSFRGRTEAFF. This rearrangement joins TRBV6-5 to TRBJ1-1; a weak D match, TRBD1 (6 bases). Between the trimmed V and J ends, which lost 4 bases and 5 bases, there was a span of 11 bases. The CDR3 sequence is 13 residues long. Germline loops: CDR1 MNHEY, CDR2 SVGAGI.

The rearrangement joins TRBV6-5 to TRBJ1-4; the D is unclear. CDR1 and CDR2 from the germline V gene are MNHEY and SVGAGI. The CDR3 runs 15 residues. The ends were cut back, 0 bases at V and 0 bases at J, with 5 bases in the middle. The CDR3 protein is CASSYSPSTNEKLFF. In nucleotides, the CDR3 is TGTGCCAGCAGTTACTCTCCCTCAACTAATGAAAAACTGTTTTTT.

The rearrangement joins TRBV6-1 to TRBJ2-3, with TRBD2 as a possible D gene (5 bases). This CDR3 has 14 residues. Germline loops: CDR1 MNHNS, CDR2 SASEGT. V shed 6 bases and J shed 4 bases, with 14 bases lying between them. In DNA form, the CDR3 reads TGTGCCAGCAGCGGTAGCGAGGGTGCAGATACGCAGTATTTT. Amino acids: CASSGSEGADTQYF.

The sample holds one count of this clone. The chain has TRBV5-1 and TRBJ2-5; D is possibly TRBD2 (5 bases). The J call could be wrong; TRBJ2-7 is a better fit for the DNA end. Germline lookup yields CDR1 SGHRS and CDR2 YFSETQ. CDR3 length: 14 amino acids. The CDR3: CASRKTDGGDEQYF. CDR3 nucleotide sequence: TGCGCCAGCAGAAAAACCGACGGAGGCGACGAGCAGTACTTC.

This clone has just a few counts. V usage is TRBV6-1 and J usage is TRBJ2-7, with D possibly being TRBD1 (6 bases). Germline assignment: CDR1 MNHNS and CDR2 SASEGT. Trimming took 5 bases from V and 3 from J, leaving 14 bases between them. The CDR3 sequence is 14 residues long. The CDR3 region has the DNA TGTGCCAGCAGTTTTCGCCGGGACAACTACGAGCAGTACTTC. Encoded protein: CASSFRRDNYEQYF.

V and J are TRBV9 and TRBJ1-2; weak D call: TRBD1 (6 bases). CDR1 is SGDLS and CDR2 is YYNGEE in the germline V gene. Trimming left V 4 bases short and J 0 bases short, with 13 bases between. The CDR3 spans 15 residues. In DNA form, the CDR3 reads TGTGCCAGCAGCCGCCAAGGGACAACTAACTATGGCTACACCTTC. This codes for CASSRQGTTNYGYTF.

This chain joins TRBV5-6 and TRBJ1-2; D perhaps matches TRBD1 (6 bases). With 0 bases removed from V and 8 bases from J, the gap between germline ends came to 20 bases. Germline-derived CDR1 and CDR2 are SGHDT and YYEEEE. CDR3 size: 16 residues. CDR3 amino acids: CASSLGQALTPGGYTF. DNA of the CDR3: TGTGCCAGCAGCTTGGGACAGGCTCTGACCCCCGGCGGCTACACCTTC.

This rearrangement joins TRBV7-2 to TRBJ2-5; D remains ambiguous. V lost 1 base and J 13 bases, leaving 10 bases between the germline ends. CDR1 and CDR2 (germline): SGHTA, FQGNSA. This CDR3 comprises 11 residues. The CDR3 DNA follows: TGTGCCAGCAGCTTAGAGGTGGGCCGGTACTTC. This sequence encodes CASSLEVGRYF.

V gene TRBV6-5 combines with J gene TRBJ2-7; D may be TRBD1 (6 bases). The ends were cut back, 4 bases at V and 2 bases at J, with 12 bases in the middle. This CDR3 spans 14 amino acids. Germline V gives CDR1 MNHEY, CDR2 SVGAGI. CDR3 nucleotides: TGTGCCAGCAGTTTGGACAGAGGGACCTACGAGCAGTACTTC. Translation: CASSLDRGTYEQYF.

The J gene is TRBJ1-1, the V gene TRBV6-6; D is possibly TRBD1 (6 bases). CDR1 and CDR2 (germline): MNHNY, SVGAGI (reference sequence). This CDR3 is 13 amino acids long. V was shortened by 7 bases and J by 12 bases, with 21 bases between the two germline ends. CDR3 amino acids: CASTNPTADRTFF. The CDR3 nucleotides read TGTGCCAGCACCAACCCGACAGCGGACAGAACTTTCTTT.

The rearrangement joins TRBV2 to TRBJ2-1, with 7 bases identical to TRBD1. The germline V gene has CDR1 SNHLY and CDR2 FYNNEI. V was pared by 9 bases and J by 2 bases, with 4 bases of the junction left unmatched. The CDR3 is 13 amino acids. For the CDR3, the DNA is TGTGCCAGTAAAGGGGGCGCCTACAATGAGCAGTTCTTC. This gives the protein CASKGGAYNEQFF. The full variable domain, with the rest looked up from reference TRBV2 and TRBJ2-1, is EPEVTQTPSHQVTQMGQEVILRCVPISNHLYFYWYRQILGQKVEFLVSFYNNEISEKSEIFDDQFSVERPDGSNFTLKIRSTKLEDSAMYFCASKGGAYNEQFFGPGTRLTVL.

V and J are TRBV6-1 and TRBJ2-7, with 9 positions matching TRBD2. CDR1 and CDR2 (germline): MNHNS, SASEGT. This CDR3 spans 16 amino acids. The V gene end was trimmed by 1 base and the J gene end by 0 bases; junction bases not matched to a gene: 4. The CDR3: CASSEVAGAFSYEQYF. CDR3 nucleotide sequence: TGTGCCAGCAGTGAAGTAGCGGGGGCCTTCTCCTACGAGCAGTACTTC.

The chain uses TRBV5-4 and TRBJ2-5, with TRBD1 matching 11 bases. V shed 4 bases, J shed 1 base, and the junction held 3 bases outside the gene matches. The CDR3 length is 15 residues. Germline V CDR1 and CDR2: SGHNT, YYREEE (reference sequence). The CDR3 loop reads CASSPDRGRQETQYF. The CDR3 DNA sequence: TGTGCCAGCAGCCCGGACAGGGGGCGCCAAGAGACCCAGTACTTC.

This clone was detected only a few times. V gene TRBV10-3 combines with J gene TRBJ1-1; D is possibly TRBD1 (5 bases). Trimming stripped 4 bases from V and 4 bases from J, with 10 bases between. The CDR3 length is 13 residues. Looked up from germline, CDR1 is ENHRY and CDR2 is SYGVKD. CDR3 region: CAISGGAVTEAFF. As DNA, the CDR3 is TGTGCCATCAGTGGGGGCGCGGTCACTGAAGCTTTCTTT.

This chain joins TRBV6-1 and TRBJ2-2; D unresolved. Germline V gives CDR1 MNHNS, CDR2 SASEGT. V was cut by 4 bases and J by 2 bases, with 11 bases left in between. CDR3 size: 15 residues. CDR3 DNA: TGTGCCAGCAGTGTTAATTCAGTAAACACCGGGGAGCTGTTTTTT. This encodes CASSVNSVNTGELFF.

V gene TRBV7-2 combines with J gene TRBJ2-3, with 9 nucleotides matching TRBD2. This CDR3 comprises 15 residues. Germline CDR1 is SGHTA and CDR2 is FQGNSA. V lost 4 bases to trimming and J lost 4 bases; unmatched junction nucleotides: 6. CDR3 DNA: TGTGCCAGCAGCTGGGGGACTAGCTCTCCAGATACGCAGTATTTT. It is translated as CASSWGTSSPDTQYF.

The rearrangement joins TRBV7-8 to TRBJ1-6, with 7 bases that match TRBD1. CDR1 and CDR2 (germline): SGHVS, FQNEAQ. This CDR3 has 15 residues. Trimming cost V 1 base and J 8 bases; bases outside gene matches: 5. The CDR3 sequence is CASSLVRQGDSPLHF. The CDR3 DNA reads TGTGCCAGCAGCTTAGTACGGCAGGGGGATTCACCCCTCCACTTT.

This clone was seen a single time. J is TRBJ1-2 and V is TRBV30, with D maybe TRBD1 (5 bases). Trimming removed 1 base from V and 4 bases from J, with 13 bases in between. Per germline, CDR1 GTSNPN and CDR2 SVGIG (reference sequence). There are 14 residues in the CDR3. The chain's CDR3 is CAWSAPTVTYGYTF. CDR3 nucleotide sequence: TGTGCCTGGAGTGCGCCGACAGTGACCTATGGCTACACCTTC.

The chain carries TRBV18 and TRBJ2-7; the match to TRBD1 covers 8 bases. V shed 6 bases and J 3 bases; nucleotides not matched to a gene: 7. This CDR3 comprises 14 residues. Germline V gives CDR1 KGHSH, CDR2 LQKENI. This CDR3 is CASSPTGQDYEQYF. The CDR3 DNA sequence: TGTGCCAGCTCGCCGACGGGACAGGACTACGAGCAGTACTTC. The full variable domain, its missing parts supplied by reference TRBV18 and TRBJ2-7, is NAGVMQNPRHLVRRRGQEARLRCSPMKGHSHVYWYRQLPEEGLKFMVYLQKENIIDESGMPKERFSAEFPKEGPSILRIQQVVRGDSAAYFCASSPTGQDYEQYFGPGTRLTVT.

The CDR3 here is CAWSAILSGGPGLGTDTQYF. DNA for the CDR3: TGTGCCTGGAGTGCAATTCTATCGGGGGGGCCCGGTCTTGGCACAGATACGCAGTATTTT. The genes are TRBV30 and TRBJ2-3; 8 nucleotides match TRBD2. The CDR3 is made up of 20 amino acids. CDR1 is GTSNPN and CDR2 is SVGIG in the germline V gene (reference sequence). V shed 1 base and J 1 base; nucleotides not matched to a gene: 19.

The V gene is TRBV5-4, the J gene TRBJ1-4; 7 bases fit TRBD1. In germline, CDR1 is SGHNT, CDR2 YYREEE (reference sequence). V was clipped by 4 bases and J by 2 bases; unmatched bases: 2. The CDR3 extends over 14 amino acids. The DNA of the CDR3 is TGTGCCAGCAGCCCCAGGGGGACTAATGAAAAACTGTTTTTT. It is translated as CASSPRGTNEKLFF.

The chain employs TRBV9 and TRBJ2-1; D not certain. The germline V gene has CDR1 SGDLS and CDR2 YYNGEE. This CDR3 spans 14 amino acids. Trimming removed 2 bases from V and 0 bases from J, with 6 bases in between. The CDR3 spells CASSVTSSYNEQFF. The CDR3, as DNA: TGTGCCAGCAGCGTCACAAGCTCCTACAATGAGCAGTTCTTC.